These T cell receptor beta chains were read from a single sample in a study of blood T cells in healthy people across ages. Each CDR3 protein is one row after TCRdb ran MiXCR on the 5' RACE reads. The table has more than 550,000 distinct CDR3 sequences, around a fifth seen once; the top ten hold under 25%. Material: blood. These receptors originate from a man between 65 and 85 years old in good health. Both conserved end residues are part of each CDR3. The D gene is left open where the match is weak. Only part of the rows carry a size: once, few, many, or a class if the clone is expanded.

CDR3	DNA	D	V	J	size
CASGAIDQPQHF	TGTGCCAGCGGGGCGATTGATCAGCCCCAGCATTTT	.	TRBV6-5	TRBJ1-5	.
CSATAKGTEAFF	TGCAGTGCTACAGCTAAAGGGACTGAAGCTTTCTTT	.	TRBV20-1	TRBJ1-1	.
CASSLTRQIWEAFF	TGTGCCAGCAGCCTTACGCGACAGATATGGGAAGCTTTCTTT	.	TRBV11-2	TRBJ1-1	few
CATRTTWNSPLHF	TGTGCCACACGGACCACTTGGAATTCACCCCTCCACTTT	.	TRBV6-2/TRBV6-3	TRBJ1-6	few
CSVEIQNEQFF	TGCAGCGTTGAAATCCAGAATGAGCAGTTCTTC	.	TRBV29-1	TRBJ2-1	.
CSAGRAQETQYF	TGCAGCGCCGGCAGGGCTCAAGAGACCCAGTACTTC	.	TRBV20-1	TRBJ2-5	few
CSARDWRKDQETQYF	TGCAGTGCTAGAGATTGGCGGAAGGACCAAGAGACCCAGTACTTC	.	TRBV20-1	TRBJ2-5	.
CASSLVAGFNTGELFF	TGTGCCAGCAGCTTAGTTGCAGGGTTTAACACCGGGGAGCTGTTTTTT	.	TRBV11-2	TRBJ2-2	.
CATSTLRTQAFF	TGTGCCACCAGCACCCTGCGGACCCAAGCTTTCTTT	.	TRBV15	TRBJ1-1	few
CATSRGGTRNEKLFF	TGTGCCACCAGCAGAGGCGGGACCCGTAATGAAAAACTGTTTTTT	.	TRBV15	TRBJ1-4	few
CASSQDFPPGYEQYF	TGCGCCAGCAGCCAAGATTTCCCCCCGGGCTACGAGCAGTACTTC	.	TRBV4-1	TRBJ2-7	few
CASSYRTVNGYTF	TGTGCCAGCAGTTACAGGACAGTTAATGGCTACACCTTC	.	TRBV12-3/TRBV12-4	TRBJ1-2	.
CATKSGGAYNEQFF	TGCGCCACCAAGAGCGGGGGGGCCTACAATGAGCAGTTCTTC	TRBD2	TRBV5-1	TRBJ2-1	few
CASSLNGQGVNQPQHF	TGTGCCAGCAGTTTAAACGGACAGGGGGTAAATCAGCCCCAGCATTTT	TRBD1	TRBV12-3/TRBV12-4	TRBJ1-5	.
CASSTWGGGETQYF	TGTGCCAGCAGTACCTGGGGAGGCGGAGAGACCCAGTACTTC	.	TRBV12-3/TRBV12-4	TRBJ2-5	few
CASSLMSSGEMVDTQYF	TGTGCCAGCAGCTTAATGTCTAGCGGTGAGATGGTGGATACGCAGTATTTT	TRBD2	TRBV7-2	TRBJ2-3	few
CASSLGTVGNQPQHF	TGTGCCAGCAGCTTAGGGACAGTGGGCAATCAGCCCCAGCATTTT	.	TRBV11-2	TRBJ1-5	.
CASSPGEIYEQFF	TGTGCCAGCAGCCCAGGGGAGATATATGAGCAGTTCTTC	.	TRBV6-2/TRBV6-3	TRBJ2-1	few
CSGGQVEGTQYF	TGCAGCGGGGGACAGGTAGAAGGGACCCAGTACTTC	TRBD1	TRBV29-1	TRBJ2-5	.
CASSLGGSTSTDTQYF	TGCGCCAGCAGCTTGGGAGGAAGCACTAGCACAGATACGCAGTATTTT	.	TRBV5-1	TRBJ2-3	.
CASTLEVSETQYF	TGTGCCAGCACCCTAGAGGTTTCCGAGACCCAGTACTTC	.	TRBV6-1	TRBJ2-5	few
CASRRTGAVSYEQYF	TGCGCCAGCAGACGGACAGGGGCCGTCTCCTACGAGCAGTACTTC	TRBD1	TRBV5-1	TRBJ2-7	few
CASRQPGQGVNEQFF	TGTGCCAGCCGCCAACCGGGACAGGGGGTCAATGAGCAGTTCTTC	TRBD1	TRBV6-5	TRBJ2-1	.
CSANYLNEKLFF	TGCAGTGCTAACTACCTTAATGAAAAACTGTTTTTT	.	TRBV20-1	TRBJ1-4	few
CASSQDIRTEDYGYTF	TGTGCCAGCAGCCAAGATATAAGGACAGAAGACTATGGCTACACCTTC	.	TRBV4-2	TRBJ1-2	few
CASSSRWGAGNTIYF	TGTGCCAGCAGCTCCCGATGGGGGGCCGGAAACACCATATATTTT	.	TRBV7-2	TRBJ1-3	few
CASSLVEGSEQFF	TGTGCCAGCAGCTTAGTCGAGGGTAGTGAGCAGTTCTTC	.	TRBV11-2	TRBJ2-1	.
CASSYRTSGTVYNEQFF	TGTGCCAGCAGTTACAGGACTAGCGGGACCGTCTACAATGAGCAGTTCTTC	TRBD2	TRBV6-2/TRBV6-3	TRBJ2-1	many
CASSYSGRSTGELFF	TGTGCCAGCAGTTATAGCGGGAGAAGCACCGGGGAGCTGTTTTTT	TRBD2	TRBV6-5	TRBJ2-2	.
CASSLFGHFNTGELFF	TGTGCCAGCAGTTTATTCGGACACTTCAACACCGGGGAGCTGTTTTTT	.	TRBV27	TRBJ2-2	.
CASSQVVTGGRNEQFF	TGCGCCAGCAGCCAAGTAGTAACGGGAGGTCGTAATGAGCAGTTCTTC	TRBD2	TRBV4-3	TRBJ2-1	few
CASSPERTETDTQYF	TGTGCCAGCAGCCCGGAAAGGACGGAAACAGATACGCAGTATTTT	.	TRBV7-6	TRBJ2-3	few
CSARVPGQPSAAQYF	TGCAGTGCTAGAGTCCCAGGACAGCCATCGGCGGCCCAGTACTTC	.	TRBV20-1	TRBJ2-5	.
CASSYSWSASTDTQYF	TGTGCCAGCAGTTACTCCTGGTCAGCGAGCACAGATACGCAGTATTTT	.	TRBV6-5	TRBJ2-3	.
CASSLNWDSLSGANVLTF	TGTGCCAGCAGTCTAAATTGGGACAGTCTCTCTGGGGCCAACGTCCTGACTTTC	TRBD1	TRBV28	TRBJ2-6	.
CASNLAGVLGTGELFF	TGCGCCAGCAATCTAGCGGGAGTATTGGGCACCGGGGAGCTGTTTTTT	TRBD2	TRBV5-1	TRBJ2-2	many
CASIVAGGPLDEQFF	TGTGCCAGCATCGTAGCGGGGGGGCCTTTGGATGAGCAGTTCTTC	TRBD2	TRBV12-3/TRBV12-4	TRBJ2-1	many
CASSFPSTEAFF	TGCGCCAGCAGCTTTCCGTCCACTGAAGCTTTCTTT	.	TRBV5-1	TRBJ1-1	.
CASSQRQGYPYGYTF	TGTGCCAGCAGTCAACGACAGGGCTATCCCTATGGCTACACCTTC	TRBD1	TRBV27	TRBJ1-2	few
CASSLNPADEQFF	TGTGCCAGCAGCTTGAATCCAGCCGATGAGCAGTTCTTC	.	TRBV5-4	TRBJ2-1	.
CASSHGGQGAMETQYF	TGTGCCAGCAGCCACGGAGGGCAGGGGGCCATGGAGACCCAGTACTTC	TRBD1	TRBV14	TRBJ2-5	few
CAWAKGPAGEDRNEQFF	TGTGCCTGGGCCAAGGGGCCAGCGGGAGAGGATCGGAATGAGCAGTTCTTC	TRBD2	TRBV30	TRBJ2-1	few
CSARDGFGLGSANYGYTF	TGCAGTGCTAGAGATGGTTTCGGTCTGGGCAGCGCTAACTATGGCTACACCTTC	.	TRBV20-1	TRBJ1-2	.
CSVAGTSGGELFF	TGCAGCGTAGCTGGGACTAGCGGAGGGGAGCTGTTTTTT	TRBD2	TRBV29-1	TRBJ2-2	.
CASSLNMNTNEKLFF	TGCGCCAGCAGCTTGAATATGAATACTAATGAAAAACTGTTTTTT	.	TRBV5-1	TRBJ1-4	many
CSDILAGGDTDTRYF	TGCAGCGATATATTAGCGGGGGGGGACACAGATACGCGGTATTTT	TRBD2	TRBV29-1	TRBJ2-3	few
CSVDPLSGGNYGYTF	TGCAGCGTTGATCCCCTTAGCGGGGGTAACTATGGCTACACCTTC	.	TRBV29-1	TRBJ1-2	few
CAISVLGDRGLDEQFF	TGTGCCATCAGTGTCCTCGGAGACAGGGGGCTAGATGAGCAGTTCTTC	TRBD1	TRBV10-3	TRBJ2-1	.
CASSLGTSFPYEQYF	TGTGCCAGCAGCTTGGGGACTAGCTTCCCTTACGAGCAGTACTTC	TRBD2	TRBV5-5	TRBJ2-7	few
CASSVATGTGKMAGNTIYF	TGTGCCAGCAGCGTCGCAACCGGGACAGGGAAAATGGCTGGAAACACCATATATTTT	TRBD1	TRBV9	TRBJ1-3	many
CSVERGTGDYEQYF	TGCAGCGTTGAGAGGGGGACAGGGGACTACGAGCAGTACTTC	TRBD1	TRBV29-1	TRBJ2-7	many
CASRPAKRGSSYNSPLHF	TGTGCCAGCAGACCCGCGAAACGGGGGAGCTCCTATAATTCACCCCTCCACTTT	.	TRBV27	TRBJ1-6	.
CASSLVHLTDTQYF	TGTGCCAGCAGCTTGGTACACCTCACAGATACGCAGTATTTT	.	TRBV5-4	TRBJ2-3	.
CASSLFGGQREFF	TGTGCCAGCAGTTTATTTGGGGGGCAAAGGGAGTTCTTC	.	TRBV28	TRBJ2-1	few
CASSYSRDTEAFF	TGTGCCAGCAGTTACTCTCGGGACACTGAAGCTTTCTTT	.	TRBV6-8	TRBJ1-1	few
CASSLASFRGQHYEQYF	TGTGCCAGCAGCTTAGCATCGTTCCGGGGACAGCACTACGAGCAGTACTTC	TRBD1	TRBV7-8	TRBJ2-7	.
CASSQRTGVTNEKLFF	TGTGCCAGCAGTCAAAGGACAGGAGTTACTAATGAAAAACTGTTTTTT	TRBD1	TRBV6-6	TRBJ1-4	.
CASSLDVGELFF	TGTGCCAGCAGCTTGGACGTTGGGGAGCTGTTTTTT	.	TRBV7-2	TRBJ2-2	few
CASRPTTSGSSYNEQFF	TGTGCCAGCAGGCCTACGACTAGCGGGAGCTCCTACAATGAGCAGTTCTTC	TRBD2	TRBV6-2/TRBV6-3	TRBJ2-1	.